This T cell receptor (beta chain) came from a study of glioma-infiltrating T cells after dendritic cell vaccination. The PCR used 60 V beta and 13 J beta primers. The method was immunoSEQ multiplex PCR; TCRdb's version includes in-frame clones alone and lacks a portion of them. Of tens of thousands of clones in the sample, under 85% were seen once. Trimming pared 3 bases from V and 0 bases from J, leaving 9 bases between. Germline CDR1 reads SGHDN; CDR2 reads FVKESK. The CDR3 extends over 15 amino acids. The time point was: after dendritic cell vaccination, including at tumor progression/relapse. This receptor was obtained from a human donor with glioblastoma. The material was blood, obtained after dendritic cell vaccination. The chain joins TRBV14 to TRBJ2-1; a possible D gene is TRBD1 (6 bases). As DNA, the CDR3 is TGTGCCAGCAGCCAGGGACATAGCTCCTACAATGAGCAGTTCTTC. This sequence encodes CASSQGHSSYNEQFF.